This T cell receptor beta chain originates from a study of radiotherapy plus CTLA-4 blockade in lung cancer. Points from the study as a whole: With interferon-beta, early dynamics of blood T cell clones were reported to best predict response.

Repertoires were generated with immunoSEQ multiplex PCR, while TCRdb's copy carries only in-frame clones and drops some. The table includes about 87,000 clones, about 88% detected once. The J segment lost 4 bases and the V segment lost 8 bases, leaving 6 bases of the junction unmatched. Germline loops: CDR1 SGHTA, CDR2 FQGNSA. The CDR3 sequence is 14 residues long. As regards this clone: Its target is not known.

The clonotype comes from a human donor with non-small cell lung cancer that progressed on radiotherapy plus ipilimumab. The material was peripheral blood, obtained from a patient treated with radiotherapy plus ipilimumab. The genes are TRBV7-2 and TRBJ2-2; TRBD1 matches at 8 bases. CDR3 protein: CASAQGAGTGELFF. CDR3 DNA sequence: TGTGCCAGCGCGCAGGGGGCTGGCACCGGGGAGCTGTTTTTT.